The 3 T cell receptor beta chains below all came from one sample that was sequenced in a study of breast tumors, draining lymph nodes, adjacent tissues. The lymph nodes were axillary draining lymph nodes from breast cancer patients. One entry per CDR3 protein, called by TCRdb with MiXCR from the multiplex PCR reads. The sample has around 110,000 distinct CDR3 sequences, about 30% seen once. Material: axillary lymph node tissue. The receptors here all came from a female donor with breast cancer. Some clones in this sample may be carry-over from other donors' samples.

This clonotype was counted ten times or more. The chain joins TRBV6-1 to TRBJ1-2; no definite D call. With 1 base removed from V and 2 bases from J, the gap between germline ends came to 11 bases. There are 15 residues in the CDR3. Germline CDR1 and CDR2: MNHNS and SASEGT. CDR3 DNA sequence: TGTGCCAGCAGTGAAGGTTGGGGTGCGAACTATGGCTACACCTTC. Amino acid sequence: CASSEGWGANYGYTF.

To note about this clonotype: This may be a read error: a much more frequent sequence differs by one nucleotide. The chain carries TRBV6-1 and TRBJ2-1; 9 bases fit TRBD2. Per the germline V gene, CDR1 is MNHNS and CDR2 is SASEGT. J lost 3 bases, V lost 9 bases, and 6 bases had no gene match. The CDR3 extends over 14 amino acids. The CDR3 reads CASKWTSDYNEQFF. The CDR3 nucleotides are TGTGCCAGTAAATGGACTAGCGACTACAATGAGCAGTTCTTC.

Concerning this clonotype: The conserved closing phenylalanine or tryptophan is absent in this CDR3, likely reflecting a read error. It is unclear where the CDR3 begins or ends on the DNA, so no DNA is shown, and the CDR3 is as TCRdb lists it. V and J are TRBV4-3 and TRBJ1-2. The germline V gene encodes CDR1 LGHNA and CDR2 YSLEER. The CDR3 extends over 12 residues, inclusive of both ends. The CDR3 loop is CASSQSNYGHTL.